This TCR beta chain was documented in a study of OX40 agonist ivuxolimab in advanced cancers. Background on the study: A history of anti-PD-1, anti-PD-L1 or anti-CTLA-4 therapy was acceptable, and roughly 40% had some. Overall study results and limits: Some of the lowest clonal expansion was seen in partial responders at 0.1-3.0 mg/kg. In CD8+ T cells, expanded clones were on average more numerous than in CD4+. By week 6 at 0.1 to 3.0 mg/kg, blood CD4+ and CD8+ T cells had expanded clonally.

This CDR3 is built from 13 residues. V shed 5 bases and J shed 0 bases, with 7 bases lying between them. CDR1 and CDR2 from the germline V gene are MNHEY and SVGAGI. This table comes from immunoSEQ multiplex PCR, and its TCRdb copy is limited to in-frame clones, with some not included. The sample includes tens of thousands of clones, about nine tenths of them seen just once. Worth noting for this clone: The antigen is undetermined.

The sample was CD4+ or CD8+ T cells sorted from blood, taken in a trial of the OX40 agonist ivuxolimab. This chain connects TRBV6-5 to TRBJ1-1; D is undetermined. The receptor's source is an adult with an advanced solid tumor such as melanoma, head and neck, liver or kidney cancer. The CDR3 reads CASSGVMNTEAFF. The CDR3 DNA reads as TGTGCCAGCAGTGGAGTGATGAACACTGAAGCTTTCTTT.